This T cell receptor (beta chain) stems from a study of cytomegalovirus exposure and HLA in healthy donors. Study-wide results and limits: In an earlier analysis, about 87% or about 30%: the productive usage of most TCR beta V segments. It was in a later analysis that TCR association rates were seen to vary by HLA locus, highest for DRB1 and lowest for HLA-C. In vitro checks showed that a few CMV-associated chains really do target CMV antigens.

PCR amplification relied on 60 Vbeta primers (plus 13 Jbeta primers). Assay: immunoSEQ multiplex PCR; the TCRdb copy retains only in-frame clones and omits some. The table lists some 200,000 clones, about four fifths of them singletons. This CDR3 is 15 amino acids long. Germline assignment: CDR1 SNHLY and CDR2 FYNNEI. Trimming shortened V by 4 bases and J by 1 base, and 8 bases separated the two germline ends. Turning to this clone: Its antigen is currently unknown.

The receptor was derived from a woman aged 45-65 years in good health and CMV-seronegative. V and J are TRBV2 and TRBJ2-6; D is possibly TRBD2 (5 bases). Source material: PBMCs. The CDR3 here is CASSVRESGANVLTF. CDR3 DNA sequence: TGTGCCAGCAGTGTTCGGGAATCTGGGGCCAACGTCCTGACTTTC.